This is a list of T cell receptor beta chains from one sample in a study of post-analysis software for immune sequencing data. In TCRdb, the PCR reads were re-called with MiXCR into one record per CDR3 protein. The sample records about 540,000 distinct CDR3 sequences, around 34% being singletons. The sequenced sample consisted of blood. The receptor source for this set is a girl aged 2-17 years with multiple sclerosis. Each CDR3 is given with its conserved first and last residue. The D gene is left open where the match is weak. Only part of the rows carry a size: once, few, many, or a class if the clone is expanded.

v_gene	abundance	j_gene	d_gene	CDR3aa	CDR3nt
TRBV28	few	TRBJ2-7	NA	CASSPPREDYEQYF	TGTGCCAGCAGTCCCCCACGGGAAGACTACGAGCAGTACTTC
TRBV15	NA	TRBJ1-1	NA	CATSDRHLNTEAFF	TGTGCCACCAGCGACAGACATTTAAACACTGAAGCTTTCTTT
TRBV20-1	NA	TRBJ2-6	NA	CSARVRELSGANVLTF	TGCAGTGCTAGAGTGAGAGAACTCTCTGGGGCCAACGTCCTGACTTTC
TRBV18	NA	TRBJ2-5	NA	CASSPPSSETQYF	TGTGCCAGCTCACCACCATCCTCAGAGACCCAGTACTTC
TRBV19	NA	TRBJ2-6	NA	CASSPSTGRSGANVLTF	TGTGCCAGTAGCCCTTCTACCGGCCGCTCTGGGGCCAACGTCCTGACTTTC
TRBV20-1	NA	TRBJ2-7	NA	CSAGDSTYEQYF	TGCAGTGCTGGGGACTCCACCTACGAGCAGTACTTC
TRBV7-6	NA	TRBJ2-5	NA	CASSQQRTGSETQYF	TGTGCCAGCAGCCAACAAAGGACGGGCTCAGAGACCCAGTACTTC
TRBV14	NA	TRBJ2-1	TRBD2	CASSPFPGLAGGTYNEQFF	TGTGCCAGCAGCCCTTTTCCGGGACTAGCGGGGGGGACCTACAATGAGCAGTTCTTC
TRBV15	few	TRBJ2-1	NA	CATSSQWGAHEQFF	TGTGCCACCAGCAGTCAATGGGGGGCCCATGAGCAGTTCTTC
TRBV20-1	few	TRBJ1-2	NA	CSARDQQGVYGYTF	TGCAGTGCTAGAGATCAACAGGGTGTCTATGGCTACACCTTC
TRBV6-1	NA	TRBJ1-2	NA	CASTGTVIHTF	TGTGCCAGCACCGGGACCGTCATACACACCTTC
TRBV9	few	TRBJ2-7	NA	CASSVGVAPYEQYF	TGTGCCAGCAGCGTAGGGGTTGCCCCCTACGAGCAGTACTTC
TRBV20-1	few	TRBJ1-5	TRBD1	CSADGTGDQPQHF	TGCAGTGCTGACGGGACAGGGGATCAGCCCCAGCATTTT
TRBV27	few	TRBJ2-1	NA	CASSLSKQGPEGEQFF	TGTGCCAGCAGCCTATCCAAACAGGGACCCGAGGGTGAGCAGTTCTTC
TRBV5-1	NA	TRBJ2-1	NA	CASSLTGRGPGDEQFF	TGCGCCAGCAGCTTGACTGGCCGGGGCCCCGGGGATGAGCAGTTCTTC
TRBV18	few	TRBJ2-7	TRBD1	CASSPGQGRAYEQYF	TGTGCCAGCTCACCGGGACAGGGACGTGCCTACGAGCAGTACTTC
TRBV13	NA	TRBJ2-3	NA	CASSLRTTRGDTQYF	TGTGCCAGCAGCTTAAGGACCACACGGGGAGATACGCAGTATTTT
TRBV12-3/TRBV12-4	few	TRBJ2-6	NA	CASSPLFGPGANVLTF	TGTGCCAGCAGCCCCCTATTCGGCCCTGGGGCCAACGTCCTGACTTTC
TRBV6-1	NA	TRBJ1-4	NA	CASSEAPGVATNEKLFF	TGTGCCAGCAGTGAAGCTCCAGGGGTGGCAACTAATGAAAAACTGTTTTTT
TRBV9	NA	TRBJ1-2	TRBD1	CASTPGGTGKGNYGYTF	TGTGCCAGCACCCCAGGGGGGACAGGGAAAGGTAACTATGGCTACACCTTC
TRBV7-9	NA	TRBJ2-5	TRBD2	CASRSSGGQETQYF	TGTGCCAGCAGGAGTTCGGGGGGGCAAGAGACCCAGTACTTC
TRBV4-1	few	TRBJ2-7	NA	CASSQPGRGSTSYEQYF	TGCGCCAGCAGCCAGCCGGGGCGGGGCAGCACCTCCTACGAGCAGTACTTC
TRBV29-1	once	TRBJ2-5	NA	CSARRGRTQYF	TGCAGCGCTCGAAGGGGAAGGACCCAGTACTTC
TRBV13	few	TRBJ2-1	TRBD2	CASSPTVGLAVINEQFF	TGTGCCAGCAGCCCCACGGTCGGACTAGCGGTGATCAATGAGCAGTTCTTC
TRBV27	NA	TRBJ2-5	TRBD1	CASSPLDRVGETQYF	TGTGCCAGCAGTCCACTGGACAGGGTCGGAGAGACCCAGTACTTC
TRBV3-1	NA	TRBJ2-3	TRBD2	CASSQDGLAGLGDTQYF	TGTGCCAGCAGCCAAGATGGGCTAGCGGGGCTCGGGGATACGCAGTATTTT
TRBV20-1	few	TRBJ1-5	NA	CSARDFSGSNQPQHF	TGCAGTGCTAGAGATTTTTCAGGTAGCAATCAGCCCCAGCATTTT
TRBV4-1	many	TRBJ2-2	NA	CASSQVVGGKTGELFF	TGCGCCAGCAGCCAAGTCGTGGGGGGTAAAACCGGGGAGCTGTTTTTT
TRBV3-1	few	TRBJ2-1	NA	CASSQAGSVHNEQFF	TGTGCCAGCAGCCAAGCGGGGTCCGTCCACAATGAGCAGTTCTTC
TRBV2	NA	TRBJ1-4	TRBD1	CASSGAGGDEKLFF	TGTGCCAGCAGTGGTGCAGGGGGCGATGAAAAACTGTTTTTT
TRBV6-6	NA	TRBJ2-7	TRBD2	CASSPTGAGGFYEQYF	TGTGCCAGCAGTCCCACCGGAGCGGGGGGCTTCTACGAGCAGTACTTC
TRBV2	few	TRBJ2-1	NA	CAIPRRVGGYTLNNEQFF	TGTGCCATCCCCCGGAGGGTCGGGGGCTACACCCTGAACAATGAGCAGTTCTTC
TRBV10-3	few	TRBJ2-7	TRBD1	CAISPGQGLTYEQYF	TGTGCCATCAGCCCGGGACAGGGACTAACCTACGAGCAGTACTTC
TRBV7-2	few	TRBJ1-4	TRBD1	CASSPQQGAWEKLFF	TGTGCCAGCAGCCCCCAGCAGGGGGCATGGGAAAAACTGTTTTTT
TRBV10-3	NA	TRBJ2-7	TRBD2	CAIKTSGESREQYF	TGTGCCATCAAGACTAGCGGGGAATCACGCGAGCAGTACTTC
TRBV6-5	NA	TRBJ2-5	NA	CASSYSNSGTQYF	TGTGCCAGCAGTTACTCGAATAGCGGGACCCAGTACTTC
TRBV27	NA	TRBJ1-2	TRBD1	CASSYFRGYGYTF	TGTGCCAGCAGTTATTTCAGGGGGTATGGCTACACCTTC
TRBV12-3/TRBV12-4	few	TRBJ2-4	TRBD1	CASSLADRRAKNIQYF	TGTGCCAGCAGTTTAGCGGACAGGAGAGCCAAAAACATTCAGTACTTC
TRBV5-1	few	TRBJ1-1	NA	CASSPDPRRNTEAFF	TGCGCCAGCAGCCCCGATCCCAGACGGAACACTGAAGCTTTCTTT
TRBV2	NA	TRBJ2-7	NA	CASRDSYNEQYF	TGTGCCAGCAGGGACAGCTACAATGAGCAGTACTTC
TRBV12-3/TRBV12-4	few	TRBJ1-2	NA	CASSEYRVPYGYTF	TGTGCCAGCAGTGAATACAGGGTCCCCTATGGCTACACCTTC
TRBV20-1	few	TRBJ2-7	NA	CSARVKGETYEQYF	TGCAGTGCTAGAGTAAAGGGGGAAACCTACGAGCAGTACTTC
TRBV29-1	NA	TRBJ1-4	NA	CSAQGATNEKLFF	TGCAGCGCCCAGGGTGCAACTAATGAAAAACTGTTTTTT